This is a list of T cell receptor beta chains from one sample in a study of T cell responses to AZD1222 COVID-19 vaccine. The protocol was immunoSEQ multiplex PCR, while the TCRdb copy is restricted to in-frame clones and leaves out a portion. This sample has about 120,000 clones, with roughly 88% found just once. Sequenced material: peripheral blood, taken on day 0 of AZD1222 vaccination. The receptors here all came from an adult in good health. Both conserved end residues are part of each CDR3. The D gene is left open where the match is weak. Clone size is given for some rows only: seen once, a few or many times, or a class if the clone is expanded.

J | length | V | D | size | DNA | CDR3
TRBJ1-5 | 15 | TRBV5-5 | . | . | TGTGCCAGCAGCTTTAGCCTAAACTGGGATCAGCCCCAGCATTTT | CASSFSLNWDQPQHF
TRBJ1-3 | 15 | TRBV7-2 | . | . | TGTGCCAGCAGCTTACTTTCAGGGGCTGGAAACACCATATATTTT | CASSLLSGAGNTIYF
TRBJ1-2 | 13 | TRBV5-4 | . | . | TGTGCCAGCACGGGGGGCAGGGACTATGGCTACACCTTC | CASTGGRDYGYTF
TRBJ2-7 | 13 | TRBV5-4 | . | . | TGTGCCAGCACCACGGATAGGGCCTACGAGCAGTACTTC | CASTTDRAYEQYF
TRBJ2-7 | 13 | TRBV5-1 | . | . | TGCGCCAGCAGCTTGGATCCGCACTACGAGCAGTACTTC | CASSLDPHYEQYF
TRBJ1-2 | 13 | TRBV5-1 | . | . | TGCGCCAGCAGCTTCGGGGTGACCTATGGCTACACCTTC | CASSFGVTYGYTF
TRBJ2-1 | 15 | TRBV19 | TRBD2 | . | TGTGCCAGTAGTTATGGAGCGGGGGGGCCTAATGAGCAGTTCTTC | CASSYGAGGPNEQFF
TRBJ1-6 | 14 | TRBV7-9 | . | . | TGTGCCAGCAGCTTTAACACCGAGAATTCACCCCTCCACTTT | CASSFNTENSPLHF
TRBJ2-3 | 16 | TRBV10-3 | TRBD2 | . | TGTGCCATCAGTGAAGCTAGCGGGGGGCCCACAGATACGCAGTATTTT | CAISEASGGPTDTQYF
TRBJ2-7 | 12 | TRBV2 | . | once | TGTGCCAGCAGTGTTAGCGGCTACGAGCAGTACTTC | CASSVSGYEQYF
TRBJ2-4 | 14 | TRBV5-1 | . | . | TGCGCCAGCAGCTTGGACGGGACTGAAAACATTCAGTACTTC | CASSLDGTENIQYF
TRBJ2-7 | 15 | TRBV7-2 | TRBD2 | . | TGTGCCAGCAGCCGCCTAGCGGAAGGAGGCTACGAGCAGTACTTC | CASSRLAEGGYEQYF
TRBJ1-5 | 14 | TRBV4-2 | . | . | TGTGCCAGCAGCCAAAACCCCCGAGATCAGCCCCAGCATTTT | CASSQNPRDQPQHF
TRBJ2-7 | 16 | TRBV5-8 | TRBD2 | . | TGTGCCAGCAGCTTGCGAACTAGCGGGATCCACTACGAGCAGTACTTC | CASSLRTSGIHYEQYF
TRBJ1-1 | 12 | TRBV11-3 | . | . | TGTGCCAGCAGCTTAAGTTACACTGAAGCTTTCTTT | CASSLSYTEAFF
TRBJ2-5 | 14 | TRBV9 | TRBD1 | . | TGTGCCAGCAGCGTTGCGACAGGGCGGGAGACCCAGTACTTC | CASSVATGRETQYF
TRBJ1-1 | 12 | TRBV5-1 | . | . | TGCGCCAGCAGCTACCTAAACACTGAAGCTTTCTTT | CASSYLNTEAFF
TRBJ2-7 | 14 | TRBV5-5 | . | . | TGTGCCAGCAGCTTGGAGACTAGAGTTGGCGAGCAGTACTTC | CASSLETRVGEQYF
TRBJ2-7 | 12 | TRBV11-2 | . | . | TGTGCCAGCAGCTTAGATTTGTACGAGCAGTACTTC | CASSLDLYEQYF
TRBJ2-2 | 15 | TRBV2 | . | . | TGTGCCAGCAGCCAACGGGCCGGGAACACCGGGGAGCTGTTTTTT | CASSQRAGNTGELFF
TRBJ1-1 | 17 | TRBV5-1 | TRBD1 | . | TGCGCCAGCAGCCTTCCGGGACAGGGTGGACCGAACACTGAAGCTTTCTTT | CASSLPGQGGPNTEAFF
TRBJ1-1 | 13 | TRBV7-7 | . | . | TGTGCCAGCAGCTCAACCCCGAACACTGAAGCTTTCTTT | CASSSTPNTEAFF
TRBJ2-2 | 14 | TRBV9 | . | . | TGTGCCAGCAGCATGGACTCACAGACCGGGGAGCTGTTTTTT | CASSMDSQTGELFF
TRBJ1-2 | 13 | TRBV10-3 | . | . | TGTGCCATCAGTGTAGAGTCGAACTATGGCTACACCTTC | CAISVESNYGYTF
TRBJ1-4 | 13 | TRBV30 | . | . | TGTGCCCAGCGTCGGCGTCCCGGAGGAAAACTGTTTTTT | CAQRRRPGGKLFF
TRBJ2-7 | 12 | TRBV28 | . | . | TGTGGGTCAGCCGATACGCCCTACGAGCAGTACTTC | CGSADTPYEQYF
TRBJ2-1 | 15 | TRBV7-2 | . | . | TGTGCCAGCAGCCTCTCGGGGAACCCCTACAATGAGCAGTTCTTC | CASSLSGNPYNEQFF
TRBJ1-3 | 14 | TRBV5-1 | . | . | TGCGCCAGCAGCTTGGGTACAGGGGGAAACACCATATATTTT | CASSLGTGGNTIYF
TRBJ2-7 | 13 | TRBV27 | . | . | TGTGCCAGCAGTCCTCAGGACTACTACGAGCAGTACTTC | CASSPQDYYEQYF
TRBJ1-1 | 14 | TRBV5-4 | . | . | TGTGCCAGCAGCTCTTTACTACAGGTTCCTGAAGCTTTCTTT | CASSSLLQVPEAFF
TRBJ2-3 | 14 | TRBV25-1 | TRBD1 | . | TGTGCCAGCAGTGGACCCCTATCGGGACAGGCGCAGTATTTT | CASSGPLSGQAQYF
TRBJ2-1 | 17 | TRBV7-2 | TRBD2 | once | TGTGCCAGCAGCTTAGCTGGGACTAGCGGGAGGGCTTACGAGCAGTTCTTC | CASSLAGTSGRAYEQFF
TRBJ1-3 | 19 | TRBV7-9 | . | once | TGTGCCAGCAGCCCTCCATTCCCCTCGGACACCGACTCTGGAAACACCATATATTTT | CASSPPFPSDTDSGNTIYF